This T cell receptor (beta chain) was sequenced in a study of T cells in Graves' hyperthyroidism and ophthalmopathy. Trimming took off 4 bases at V and 1 base at J, with 13 bases between the two ends. This CDR3 has 14 amino acids. Germline V lookup: CDR1 DFQATT, CDR2 SNEGSKA (reference sequence). Study results and caveats: Blood also contained most expanded thyroid clonotypes above 0.001.

TCR beta CDR3 regions were amplified from RNA. HTBI primers drove first-round RT-PCR of the TCR CDR3. TCRdb fed the multiplex PCR reads into MiXCR, producing one record per CDR3 protein. The data contain approximately 590,000 distinct CDR3 sequences, about 45% of them seen just once; the ten biggest clones take up about 7.8%. This clonotype has just one count. No antigen is known for it. Exclusion of a patient resulted from uncontrolled infection, other autoimmune disease, pregnancy or lactation. Sequencing was done on a sample of peripheral blood or thyroid tissue (not recorded which). This sequence joins TRBV20-1 and TRBJ2-5; D may be TRBD1 (5 bases). The clonotype originates from a woman aged 18 to 35 with Graves' hyperthyroidism. Here the CDR3 reads CSAKAGAAQETQYF. As DNA, the CDR3 is TGCAGTGCTAAAGCTGGGGCAGCCCAAGAGACCCAGTACTTC.